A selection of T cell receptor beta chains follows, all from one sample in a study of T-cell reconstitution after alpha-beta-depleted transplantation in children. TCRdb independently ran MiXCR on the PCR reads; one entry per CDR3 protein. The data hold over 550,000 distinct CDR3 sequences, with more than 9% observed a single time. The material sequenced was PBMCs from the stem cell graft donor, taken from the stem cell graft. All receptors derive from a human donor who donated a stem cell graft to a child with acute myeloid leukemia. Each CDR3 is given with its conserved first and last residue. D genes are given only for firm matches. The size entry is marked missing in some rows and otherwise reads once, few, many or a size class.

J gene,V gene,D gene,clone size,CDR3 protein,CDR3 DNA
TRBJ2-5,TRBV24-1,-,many,CATSAGPETQYF,TGTGCCACCAGTGCGGGGCCAGAGACCCAGTACTTC
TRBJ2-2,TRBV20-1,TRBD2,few,CSARNPLGGGPGELFF,TGCAGTGCTAGGAACCCGCTGGGGGGAGGGCCCGGGGAGCTGTTTTTT
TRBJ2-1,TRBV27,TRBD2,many,CASSSGLAGLEQFF,TGTGCCAGCAGTTCGGGACTAGCGGGCCTTGAGCAGTTCTTC
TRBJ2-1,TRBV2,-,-,CASSPRQDNNEQFF,TGTGCCAGCAGCCCCCGGCAGGACAACAATGAGCAGTTCTTC
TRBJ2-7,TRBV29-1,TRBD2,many,CSVEVDSGRATYEQYF,TGCAGCGTTGAAGTTGATAGCGGGAGGGCCACCTACGAGCAGTACTTC
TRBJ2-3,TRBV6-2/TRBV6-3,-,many,CASSYAGTVDTQYF,TGTGCCAGCAGTTACGCCGGGACGGTAGATACGCAGTATTTT
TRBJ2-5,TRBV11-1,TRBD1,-,CASSTGTGMSGETQYF,TGTGCCAGCAGCACAGGGACAGGGATGTCCGGCGAGACCCAGTACTTC
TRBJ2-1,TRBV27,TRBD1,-,CASSLGQDAYNEQFF,TGTGCCAGCAGTCTCGGACAGGACGCCTACAATGAGCAGTTCTTC
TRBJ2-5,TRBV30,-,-,CALTTGRETQYF,TGTGCCTTGACCACAGGTAGAGAGACCCAGTACTTC
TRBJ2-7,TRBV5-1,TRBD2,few,CASSLSPGTSGLEQYF,TGCGCCAGCAGCTTGTCCCCCGGGACTAGCGGGCTCGAGCAGTACTTC